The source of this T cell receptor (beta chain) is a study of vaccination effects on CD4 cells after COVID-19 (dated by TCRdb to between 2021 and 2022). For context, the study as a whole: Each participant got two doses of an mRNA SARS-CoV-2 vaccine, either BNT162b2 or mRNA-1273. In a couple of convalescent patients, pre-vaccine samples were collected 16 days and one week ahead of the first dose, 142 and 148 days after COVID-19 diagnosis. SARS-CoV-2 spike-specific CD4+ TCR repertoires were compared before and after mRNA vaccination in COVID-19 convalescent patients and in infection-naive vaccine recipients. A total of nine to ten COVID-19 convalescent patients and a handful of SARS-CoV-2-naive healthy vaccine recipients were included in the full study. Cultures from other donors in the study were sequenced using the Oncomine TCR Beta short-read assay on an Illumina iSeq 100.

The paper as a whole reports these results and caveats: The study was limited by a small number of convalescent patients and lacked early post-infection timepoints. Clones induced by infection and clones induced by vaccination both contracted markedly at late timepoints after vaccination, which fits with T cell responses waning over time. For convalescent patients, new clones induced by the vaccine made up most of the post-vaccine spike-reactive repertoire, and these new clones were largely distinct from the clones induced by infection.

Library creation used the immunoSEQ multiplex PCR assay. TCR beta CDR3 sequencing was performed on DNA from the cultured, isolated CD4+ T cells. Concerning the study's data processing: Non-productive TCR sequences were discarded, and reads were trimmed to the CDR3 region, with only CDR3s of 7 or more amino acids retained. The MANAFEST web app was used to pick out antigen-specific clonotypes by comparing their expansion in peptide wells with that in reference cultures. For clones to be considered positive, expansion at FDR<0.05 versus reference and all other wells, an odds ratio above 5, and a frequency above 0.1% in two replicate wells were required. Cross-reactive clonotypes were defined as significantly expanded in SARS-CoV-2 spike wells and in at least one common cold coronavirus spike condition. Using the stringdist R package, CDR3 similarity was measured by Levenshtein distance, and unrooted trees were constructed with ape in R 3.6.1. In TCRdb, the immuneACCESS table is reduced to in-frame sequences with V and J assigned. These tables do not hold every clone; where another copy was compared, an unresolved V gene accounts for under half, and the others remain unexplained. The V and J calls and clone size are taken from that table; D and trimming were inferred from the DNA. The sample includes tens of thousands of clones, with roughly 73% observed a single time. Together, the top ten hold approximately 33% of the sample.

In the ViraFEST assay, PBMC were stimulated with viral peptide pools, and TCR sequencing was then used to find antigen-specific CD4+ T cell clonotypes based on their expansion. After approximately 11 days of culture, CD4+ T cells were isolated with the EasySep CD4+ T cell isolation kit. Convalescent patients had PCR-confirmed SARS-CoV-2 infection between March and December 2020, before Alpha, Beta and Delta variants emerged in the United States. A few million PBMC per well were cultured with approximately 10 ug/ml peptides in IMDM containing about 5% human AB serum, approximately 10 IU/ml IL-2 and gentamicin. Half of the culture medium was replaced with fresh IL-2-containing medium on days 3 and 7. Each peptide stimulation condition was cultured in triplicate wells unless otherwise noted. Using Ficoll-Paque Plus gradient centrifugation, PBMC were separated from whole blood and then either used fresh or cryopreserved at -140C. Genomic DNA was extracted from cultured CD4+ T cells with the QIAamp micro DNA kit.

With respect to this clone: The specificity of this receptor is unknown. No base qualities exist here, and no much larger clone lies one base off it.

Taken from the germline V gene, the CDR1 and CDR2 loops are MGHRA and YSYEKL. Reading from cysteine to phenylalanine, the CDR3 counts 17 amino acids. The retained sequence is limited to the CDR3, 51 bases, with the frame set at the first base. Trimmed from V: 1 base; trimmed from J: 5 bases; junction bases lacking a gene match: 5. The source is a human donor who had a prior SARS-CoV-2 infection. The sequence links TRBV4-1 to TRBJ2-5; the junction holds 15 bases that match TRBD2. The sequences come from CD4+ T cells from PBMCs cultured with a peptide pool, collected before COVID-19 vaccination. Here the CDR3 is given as CASSQGGLAGGRETQYF. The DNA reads TGCGCCAGCAGCCAAGGAGGACTAGCGGGGGGGCGGGAGACCCAGTACTTC.